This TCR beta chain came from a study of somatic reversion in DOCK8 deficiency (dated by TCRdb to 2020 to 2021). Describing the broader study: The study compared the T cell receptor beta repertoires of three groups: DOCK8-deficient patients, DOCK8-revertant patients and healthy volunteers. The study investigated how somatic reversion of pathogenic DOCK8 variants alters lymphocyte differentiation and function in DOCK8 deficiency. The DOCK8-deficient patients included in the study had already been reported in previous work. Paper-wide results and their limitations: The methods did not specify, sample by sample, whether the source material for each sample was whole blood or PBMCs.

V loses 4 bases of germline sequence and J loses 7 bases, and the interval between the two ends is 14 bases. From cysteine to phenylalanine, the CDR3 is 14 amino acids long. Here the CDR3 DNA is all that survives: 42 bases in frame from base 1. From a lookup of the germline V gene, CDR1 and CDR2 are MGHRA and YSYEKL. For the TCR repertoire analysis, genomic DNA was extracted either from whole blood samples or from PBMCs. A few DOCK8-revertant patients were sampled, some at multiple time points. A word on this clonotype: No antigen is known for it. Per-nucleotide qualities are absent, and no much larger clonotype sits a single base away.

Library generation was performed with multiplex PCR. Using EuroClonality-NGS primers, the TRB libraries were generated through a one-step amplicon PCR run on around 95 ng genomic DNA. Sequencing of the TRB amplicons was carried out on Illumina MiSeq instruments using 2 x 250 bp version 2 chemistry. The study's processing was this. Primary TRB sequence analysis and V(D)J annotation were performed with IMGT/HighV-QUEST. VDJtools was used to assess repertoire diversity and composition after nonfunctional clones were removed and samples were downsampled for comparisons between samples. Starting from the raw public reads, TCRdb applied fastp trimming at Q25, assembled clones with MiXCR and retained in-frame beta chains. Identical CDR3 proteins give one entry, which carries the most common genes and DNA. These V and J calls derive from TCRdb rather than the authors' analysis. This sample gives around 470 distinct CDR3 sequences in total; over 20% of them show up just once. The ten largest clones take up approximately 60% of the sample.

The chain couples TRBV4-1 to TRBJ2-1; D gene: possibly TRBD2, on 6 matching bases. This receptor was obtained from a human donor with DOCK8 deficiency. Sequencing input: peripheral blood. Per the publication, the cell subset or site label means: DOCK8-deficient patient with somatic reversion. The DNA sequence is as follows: TGCGCCAGCAGCCTATTGGAGGGCCTGAATGAGCAGTTCTTC. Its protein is CASSLLEGLNEQFF.